Listed below are T cell receptor beta chains from one sample, sequenced in a study of chemoradiotherapy in HPV16-positive cancers. The protocol was immunoSEQ multiplex PCR, while the TCRdb copy is restricted to in-frame clones and leaves out a portion. This repertoire shows over 20,000 clones, approximately 73% found once; its top ten account for roughly 2.5%. This material was acquired from a patient who underwent chemoradiotherapy. The source of these receptors is a human donor with HPV-associated anogenital cancer. Both conserved end residues are part of each CDR3. A D gene is named only where the DNA matches it firmly. Rows may omit the clone size; those that give it use once, few, many or a size class.

j_call: TRBJ1-5
clone_size: NA
v_call: TRBV29-1
d_call: NA
cdr3_aa: CSVITRDHQPQHF
cdr3_nt: TGCAGCGTTATTACCAGGGATCATCAGCCCCAGCATTTT

j_call: TRBJ1-2
clone_size: NA
v_call: TRBV28
d_call: NA
cdr3_aa: CASRGNGYTF
cdr3_nt: TGTGCCAGCAGGGGGAATGGCTACACCTTC

j_call: TRBJ1-3
clone_size: NA
v_call: TRBV21-1
d_call: NA
cdr3_aa: CASSTRNSGNTIYF
cdr3_nt: TGTGCCAGCAGCACCCGGAACTCTGGAAACACCATATATTTT

j_call: TRBJ1-2
clone_size: few
v_call: TRBV28
d_call: NA
cdr3_aa: CASSNGPDYGYTF
cdr3_nt: TGTGCCAGCAGTAACGGGCCGGACTATGGCTACACCTTC

j_call: TRBJ2-1
clone_size: NA
v_call: TRBV6-1
d_call: TRBD1
cdr3_aa: CASSAGTGAIEQFF
cdr3_nt: TGTGCCAGCAGTGCCGGGACAGGGGCGATAGAGCAGTTCTTC

j_call: TRBJ1-2
clone_size: once
v_call: TRBV6-1
d_call: NA
cdr3_aa: CASSEASFGSGYTF
cdr3_nt: TGTGCCAGCAGTGAAGCGTCTTTCGGGTCTGGCTACACCTTC

j_call: TRBJ2-7
clone_size: NA
v_call: TRBV9
d_call: NA
cdr3_aa: CASSVGTDPYEQYF
cdr3_nt: TGTGCCAGCAGCGTAGGAACTGACCCCTACGAGCAGTACTTC

j_call: TRBJ2-7
clone_size: NA
v_call: TRBV11-3
d_call: TRBD1
cdr3_aa: CASSYGQGAFYEQYF
cdr3_nt: TGTGCCAGCAGCTACGGACAGGGGGCCTTCTACGAGCAGTACTTC

j_call: TRBJ1-4
clone_size: NA
v_call: TRBV27
d_call: TRBD1
cdr3_aa: CASSLHPDRGSEKLFF
cdr3_nt: TGTGCCAGCAGTCTCCACCCGGACAGGGGGAGTGAAAAACTGTTTTTT

j_call: TRBJ1-2
clone_size: NA
v_call: TRBV9
d_call: NA
cdr3_aa: CASSVDRIANYGYTF
cdr3_nt: TGTGCCAGCAGCGTAGACCGCATAGCTAACTATGGCTACACCTTC

j_call: TRBJ2-1
clone_size: NA
v_call: TRBV20-1
d_call: TRBD2
cdr3_aa: CSVSGRVEQFF
cdr3_nt: TGCAGTGTTAGCGGGAGGGTTGAGCAGTTCTTC

j_call: TRBJ2-7
clone_size: NA
v_call: TRBV2
d_call: NA
cdr3_aa: CASSELSEQYF
cdr3_nt: TGTGCCAGCAGTGAACTCAGCGAGCAGTACTTC

j_call: TRBJ2-7
clone_size: NA
v_call: TRBV29-1
d_call: TRBD1
cdr3_aa: CSVARDRGSEQYF
cdr3_nt: TGCAGCGTGGCCCGGGACAGGGGTTCCGAGCAGTACTTC

j_call: TRBJ2-4
clone_size: NA
v_call: TRBV6-1
d_call: TRBD2
cdr3_aa: CASSEGAGGLGRNIQYF
cdr3_nt: TGTGCCAGCAGTGAGGGAGCGGGGGGGCTTGGTAGAAACATTCAGTACTTC

j_call: TRBJ2-4
clone_size: NA
v_call: TRBV28
d_call: NA
cdr3_aa: CASSLRDLKNIQYF
cdr3_nt: TGTGCCAGCAGTTTACGGGACTTAAAAAACATTCAGTACTTC

j_call: TRBJ2-7
clone_size: NA
v_call: TRBV27
d_call: TRBD1
cdr3_aa: CASSSWGTGGAEQYF
cdr3_nt: TGTGCCAGCAGTTCCTGGGGGACAGGGGGCGCCGAGCAGTACTTC

j_call: TRBJ1-5
clone_size: NA
v_call: TRBV28
d_call: NA
cdr3_aa: CASWSGNQPQHF
cdr3_nt: TGTGCTTCCTGGTCGGGCAATCAGCCCCAGCATTTT

j_call: TRBJ1-6
clone_size: NA
v_call: TRBV19
d_call: NA
cdr3_aa: CASSIGTGGWSPLHF
cdr3_nt: TGTGCCAGTAGTATCGGGACGGGAGGATGGTCACCCCTCCACTTT

j_call: TRBJ1-1
clone_size: NA
v_call: TRBV9
d_call: TRBD1
cdr3_aa: CASSPGTVRGTEAFF
cdr3_nt: TGTGCCAGCAGCCCCGGGACAGTGAGGGGCACTGAAGCTTTCTTT

j_call: TRBJ1-4
clone_size: NA
v_call: TRBV7-6
d_call: NA
cdr3_aa: CASSPQQGATNEKLFF
cdr3_nt: TGTGCCAGCAGCCCACAACAGGGCGCAACTAATGAAAAACTGTTTTTT

j_call: TRBJ1-3
clone_size: NA
v_call: TRBV15
d_call: TRBD1
cdr3_aa: CATSLTSGTGYGNTIYF
cdr3_nt: TGTGCCACCAGTCTGACTTCCGGGACAGGGTATGGAAACACCATATATTTT

j_call: TRBJ1-1
clone_size: NA
v_call: TRBV6-5
d_call: TRBD1
cdr3_aa: CASSSEGTVNTEAFF
cdr3_nt: TGTGCCAGCAGTTCAGAGGGGACAGTGAACACTGAAGCTTTCTTT

j_call: TRBJ1-3
clone_size: once
v_call: TRBV28
d_call: NA
cdr3_aa: CASSERTSGNTIYF
cdr3_nt: TGTGCCAGCAGTGAGCGGACGTCTGGAAACACCATATATTTT

j_call: TRBJ2-5
clone_size: NA
v_call: TRBV18
d_call: NA
cdr3_aa: CATTENQETQYF
cdr3_nt: TGTGCCACGACAGAAAACCAAGAGACCCAGTACTTC

j_call: TRBJ2-5
clone_size: NA
v_call: TRBV10-3
d_call: TRBD2
cdr3_aa: CAISEKYAGGDGETQYF
cdr3_nt: TGTGCCATCAGTGAAAAATATGCGGGGGGCGATGGGGAGACCCAGTACTTC

j_call: TRBJ1-1
clone_size: NA
v_call: TRBV19
d_call: NA
cdr3_aa: CASSFTGRDTEAFF
cdr3_nt: TGTGCCAGTAGTTTTACAGGGAGGGACACTGAAGCTTTCTTT

j_call: TRBJ1-1
clone_size: NA
v_call: TRBV30
d_call: TRBD1
cdr3_aa: CACQTGLTEAFF
cdr3_nt: TGTGCCTGTCAGACAGGGTTGACTGAAGCTTTCTTT

j_call: TRBJ1-1
clone_size: few
v_call: TRBV30
d_call: NA
cdr3_aa: CAWSRGELTEAFF
cdr3_nt: TGTGCCTGGTCGAGGGGCGAGTTGACTGAAGCTTTCTTT

j_call: TRBJ2-7
clone_size: NA
v_call: TRBV19
d_call: TRBD1
cdr3_aa: CASSIPGTGEQYF
cdr3_nt: TGTGCCAGTAGTATACCCGGGACAGGTGAGCAGTACTTC

j_call: TRBJ1-5
clone_size: NA
v_call: TRBV28
d_call: NA
cdr3_aa: CGSDVSNQPQHF
cdr3_nt: TGTGGCTCGGACGTTAGCAATCAGCCCCAGCATTTT

j_call: TRBJ1-4
clone_size: NA
v_call: TRBV20-1
d_call: NA
cdr3_aa: CSARDGAVVVF
cdr3_nt: TGCAGTGCTAGAGATGGGGCGGTCGTAGTTTTT

j_call: TRBJ1-2
clone_size: NA
v_call: TRBV19
d_call: NA
cdr3_aa: CASSLDGDYGYTF
cdr3_nt: TGTGCCAGTAGCCTCGACGGCGACTATGGCTACACCTTC

j_call: TRBJ2-5
clone_size: NA
v_call: TRBV18
d_call: NA
cdr3_aa: CASSPTSGTQYF
cdr3_nt: TGTGCCAGCTCACCGACCTCTGGGACCCAGTACTTC

j_call: TRBJ2-3
clone_size: NA
v_call: TRBV4-2
d_call: NA
cdr3_aa: CASSRPTDTQYF
cdr3_nt: TGTGCCAGCAGCCGACCAACAGATACGCAGTATTTT

j_call: TRBJ2-2
clone_size: few
v_call: TRBV5-1
d_call: TRBD1
cdr3_aa: CASSKTGDTNTGELFF
cdr3_nt: TGCGCCAGCAGCAAGACAGGGGATACGAACACCGGGGAGCTGTTTTTT

j_call: TRBJ1-1
clone_size: once
v_call: TRBV19
d_call: TRBD1
cdr3_aa: CASRDRGVLGTEAFF
cdr3_nt: TGTGCCAGTAGAGACAGGGGGGTATTGGGGACTGAAGCTTTCTTT

j_call: TRBJ2-7
clone_size: once
v_call: TRBV7-2
d_call: TRBD1
cdr3_aa: CASSLAEDRVREQYF
cdr3_nt: TGTGCCAGCAGCTTAGCCGAGGACAGGGTCAGAGAGCAGTACTTC

j_call: TRBJ1-3
clone_size: NA
v_call: TRBV10-3
d_call: NA
cdr3_aa: CAITPAHNSGNTIYF
cdr3_nt: TGTGCCATCACGCCAGCCCATAACTCTGGAAACACCATATATTTT

j_call: TRBJ2-1
clone_size: NA
v_call: TRBV4-1
d_call: NA
cdr3_aa: CASSALGGAINEQFF
cdr3_nt: TGCGCCAGCAGCGCCTTGGGGGGAGCAATAAATGAGCAGTTCTTC

j_call: TRBJ2-3
clone_size: few
v_call: TRBV18
d_call: NA
cdr3_aa: CASSYITGGTDTQYF
cdr3_nt: TGTGCCAGCTCATACATAACAGGCGGCACAGATACGCAGTATTTT

j_call: TRBJ2-3
clone_size: NA
v_call: TRBV7-7
d_call: NA
cdr3_aa: CASSLTAGSGTDTQYF
cdr3_nt: TGTGCTAGCAGCCTTACGGCCGGGAGCGGAACAGATACGCAGTATTTT

j_call: TRBJ1-1
clone_size: NA
v_call: TRBV7-3
d_call: NA
cdr3_aa: CASSLIRGTEAFF
cdr3_nt: TGTGCCAGCAGCTTAATCCGGGGAACTGAAGCTTTCTTT

j_call: TRBJ2-7
clone_size: NA
v_call: TRBV5-6
d_call: TRBD1
cdr3_aa: CASSDGQGAPYEQYF
cdr3_nt: TGTGCCAGCAGCGACGGACAGGGGGCCCCCTACGAGCAGTACTTC

j_call: TRBJ1-1
clone_size: NA
v_call: TRBV10-3
d_call: NA
cdr3_aa: CAIRDLNTEAFF
cdr3_nt: TGTGCCATCAGGGACCTCAACACTGAAGCTTTCTTT

j_call: TRBJ1-1
clone_size: NA
v_call: TRBV4-1
d_call: NA
cdr3_aa: CASSQAYQFNPEAFF
cdr3_nt: TGCGCCAGCAGCCAAGCCTACCAGTTTAATCCTGAAGCTTTCTTT

j_call: TRBJ2-1
clone_size: NA
v_call: TRBV11-3
d_call: NA
cdr3_aa: CASRRPSGGQFF
cdr3_nt: TGTGCCAGCAGGCGACCCTCCGGTGGGCAGTTCTTC

j_call: TRBJ1-6
clone_size: NA
v_call: TRBV27
d_call: TRBD1
cdr3_aa: CASSSQSTGAMNSPLHF
cdr3_nt: TGTGCCAGCAGTTCCCAGAGCACAGGGGCGATGAATTCACCCCTCCACTTT

j_call: TRBJ1-5
clone_size: NA
v_call: TRBV19
d_call: TRBD1
cdr3_aa: CASSIVTGGNQPQHF
cdr3_nt: TGTGCCAGTAGTATAGTCACAGGGGGGAATCAGCCCCAGCATTTT

j_call: TRBJ2-7
clone_size: NA
v_call: TRBV6-5
d_call: NA
cdr3_aa: CASRRGRNYEQYF
cdr3_nt: TGTGCCAGCAGGCGGGGACGGAACTACGAGCAGTACTTC

j_call: TRBJ2-2
clone_size: NA
v_call: TRBV10-3
d_call: NA
cdr3_aa: CAITKDGVNTGELFF
cdr3_nt: TGTGCCATCACCAAGGACGGAGTAAACACCGGGGAGCTGTTTTTT

j_call: TRBJ2-3
clone_size: once
v_call: TRBV7-6
d_call: NA
cdr3_aa: CASSPVGDTQYF
cdr3_nt: TGTGCCAGCAGCCCGGTTGGTGACACGCAGTATTTT

j_call: TRBJ2-1
clone_size: NA
v_call: TRBV4-1
d_call: TRBD1
cdr3_aa: CASSHNRGDEQFF
cdr3_nt: TGCGCCAGCAGCCACAACAGGGGAGATGAGCAGTTCTTC

j_call: TRBJ2-7
clone_size: NA
v_call: TRBV6-5
d_call: NA
cdr3_aa: CASKRARGSYEQYF
cdr3_nt: TGTGCCAGTAAAAGAGCAAGGGGGTCCTACGAGCAGTACTTC

j_call: TRBJ1-3
clone_size: NA
v_call: TRBV5-6
d_call: TRBD1
cdr3_aa: CASSRTGAGNTIYF
cdr3_nt: TGTGCCAGCAGCAGGACAGGGGCTGGAAACACCATATATTTT

j_call: TRBJ1-1
clone_size: NA
v_call: TRBV30
d_call: TRBD1
cdr3_aa: CAWSLGTVNTEAFF
cdr3_nt: TGTGCCTGGAGTCTCGGGACAGTAAACACTGAAGCTTTCTTT

j_call: TRBJ2-1
clone_size: NA
v_call: TRBV6-5
d_call: NA
cdr3_aa: CASSSRVNEQFF
cdr3_nt: TGTGCCAGCAGTTCGAGGGTCAATGAGCAGTTCTTC

j_call: TRBJ1-6
clone_size: NA
v_call: TRBV30
d_call: NA
cdr3_aa: CASGTLRGSPLHF
cdr3_nt: TGTGCCTCCGGGACCTTGCGAGGTTCACCCCTCCACTTT

j_call: TRBJ1-6
clone_size: NA
v_call: TRBV7-3
d_call: NA
cdr3_aa: CASSSGAGLGEPLHF
cdr3_nt: TGTGCCAGCAGCTCCGGGGCCGGGCTAGGGGAACCCCTCCACTTT

j_call: TRBJ1-2
clone_size: NA
v_call: TRBV5-6
d_call: NA
cdr3_aa: CATRRRDYGYTF
cdr3_nt: TGTGCCACCAGGCGGAGAGACTATGGCTACACCTTC